The 3 T cell receptor beta chains in this list originate from one sample, sequenced in a study of blood T cells in healthy people across ages (dated by TCRdb to between 2014 and 2016). Library prep was done by 5' RACE. The instrument given in TCRdb is Illumina HiSeq 2500. A second PCR of roughly 7 to 11 cycles was performed with a sample-barcoded 5' primer and a J-beta primer mix. TCRdb reprocessed the public reads (quality trimming at Q25 with fastp, clone calling with MiXCR) and kept in-frame beta chains. Here each entry gathers all rows of one CDR3 protein and keeps the most common genes and DNA. This sample comprises about 540,000 distinct CDR3 sequences, around 24% of them detected only once. The ten largest clones add up to 8.7% of the sample. The same specimen was also included in a second study, on T cells of mothers and their children.

The sample consisted of blood. The receptor source for this set is a boy younger than 18 in good health.

A remark on this clonotype: The limits of the CDR3 on the DNA are not certain, so only TCRdb's listed CDR3 is given. The rearrangement links TRBV20-1 to TRBJ2-1; the table's D call of TRBD2 was not tested on the DNA. Germline CDR1 is DFQATT and CDR2 is SNEGSKA (reference sequence). With termini counted, the CDR3 has 18 amino acids. The CDR3 spells CSARDNWAGGTSYNEQLF.

The table lists this clonotype with many counts. This chain connects TRBV7-9 to TRBJ2-2, with 9 bases aligning to TRBD2. This CDR3 contains 16 residues. Trimming at V came to 5 bases and at J to 3 bases, leaving 7 bases not matched to a gene. Germline V gives CDR1 SEHNR, CDR2 FQNEAQ (reference sequence). The CDR3 spells CASSGAGGLYTGELFF. Here the CDR3 DNA reads TGTGCCAGCAGCGGAGCGGGAGGCCTTTACACCGGGGAGCTGTTTTTT. The full variable domain, completed using reference TRBV7-9 and TRBJ2-2, is DTGVSQNPRHKITKRGQNVTFRCDPISEHNRLYWYRQTLGQGPEFLTYFQNEAQLEKSRLLSDRFSAERPKGSFSTLEIQRTEQGDSAMYLCASSGAGGLYTGELFFGEGSRLTVL.

This clonotype was seen more than once but under ten times. V usage is TRBV7-2 and J usage is TRBJ2-7; 9 positions match TRBD2. TRBJ2-1 explains the end of the DNA better; the J call may be wrong. The CDR3 extends over 15 amino acids. Germline CDR1 and CDR2: SGHTA and FQGNSA. CDR3 bases: TGTGCCAGCAGCTTATCGGTTAGCGGGAGCAATGAGCAGTTCTTC. It codes for CASSLSVSGSNEQFF.